This T cell receptor beta chain was sequenced for a study of cytomegalovirus exposure and HLA in healthy donors. The overall study: Within the Caucasian-associated ancestry cluster were roughly 82% of the approximately 400 genotyped donors.

This clone was seen a single time. The PCR had 60 Vbeta and 13 Jbeta primers. Produced via immunoSEQ multiplex PCR; TCRdb's table is partial and in-frame only. The profile shows some 200,000 clones, about 89% of them singletons. Material for sequencing was PBMCs. The receptor was isolated from a woman aged 18-35 years in good health and CMV-seronegative.

CDR3 sequence: CASSLGGGTETQYF. The CDR3 DNA reads TGTGCCAGCAGTTTAGGCGGGGGCACTGAGACCCAGTACTTC. V gene TRBV27 combines with J gene TRBJ2-5, with TRBD2 as a possible D gene (7 bases). V lost 2 bases and J 5 bases, leaving 12 bases between the germline ends. This CDR3 contains 14 residues. CDR1 MNHEY and CDR2 SMNVEV come from the germline V gene (reference sequence).